This T cell receptor (beta chain) was obtained from a study of OX40 agonist ivuxolimab in advanced cancers. Study information: The patients got ivuxolimab, which is an agonistic anti-OX40 (CD134) antibody. The study, taken as a whole, reports: With doses of 0.1 to 3.0 mg/kg, CD4+ and CD8+ blood T cells had undergone clonal expansion by week 6.

Libraries were prepared by immunoSEQ multiplex PCR; TCRdb keeps only in-frame clonotypes and omits some of them. The sample contains around 84,000 clones, 75% to 95% of which appear only once. Losses at the gene ends were 4 bases for V and 8 bases for J; bases not matched to a gene: 15. From germline, CDR1 is ENHRY and CDR2 SYGVKD. This CDR3 comprises 16 residues. Of note for this clone: Its antigen is unknown.

The sample was CD4+ or CD8+ T cells sorted from blood, taken in a trial of the OX40 agonist ivuxolimab. V gene TRBV10-3 combines with J gene TRBJ1-1; 8 nucleotides align to TRBD1. The sequence was obtained from an adult with an advanced solid tumor such as melanoma, head and neck, liver or kidney cancer. CDR3 residues: CAISALDRVDVVEAFF. As DNA, the CDR3 is TGTGCCATCAGTGCCCTGGACAGGGTTGATGTGGTAGAAGCTTTCTTT.